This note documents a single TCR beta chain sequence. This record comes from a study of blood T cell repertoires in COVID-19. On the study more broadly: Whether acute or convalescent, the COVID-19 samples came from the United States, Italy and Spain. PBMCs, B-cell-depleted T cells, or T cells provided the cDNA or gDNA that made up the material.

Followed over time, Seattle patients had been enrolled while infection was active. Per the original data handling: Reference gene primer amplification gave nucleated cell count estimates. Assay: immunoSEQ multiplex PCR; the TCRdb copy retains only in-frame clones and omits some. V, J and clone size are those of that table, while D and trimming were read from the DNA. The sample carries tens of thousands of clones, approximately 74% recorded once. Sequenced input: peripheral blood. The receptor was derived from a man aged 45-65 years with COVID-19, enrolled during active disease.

The CDR3 DNA reads TGTGCCTGGAGTCTAAGCCTATTTAATTCACCCCTCCACTTT. This codes for CAWSLSLFNSPLHF. The chain recombines TRBV30 with TRBJ1-6; D is ambiguous. Per germline, CDR1 GTSNPN and CDR2 SVGIG (reference sequence). V was shortened by 2 bases and J by 6 bases, with 11 bases between the two germline ends. The CDR3 sequence is 14 residues long.